Included here is one TCR beta chain sequence, with context. Antigen specificity is unknown. Researchers ran the PCR with 60 Vbeta and 13 Jbeta primers. The table came from immunoSEQ multiplex PCR; TCRdb's copy has only in-frame clones and leaves some out. The sample lists approximately 150,000 clones; around 90% were seen once. The data were taken from a study of cytomegalovirus exposure and HLA in healthy donors. Study-level points and caveats: Among the CMV-associated chains, a few were confirmed in vitro as specific for CMV antigens.

Sequencing was done on a sample of PBMCs. The receptor's source is a woman in her thirties in good health and CMV-seronegative.

The CDR3 region has the DNA TGTGCCAGCAGTACCCGATTCGGGGGGGCAGGGGCTGGAAACACCATATATTTT. Translation gives CASSTRFGGAGAGNTIYF. The chain carries TRBV27 and TRBJ1-3; D may be TRBD1 (6 bases). Germline V gene data show CDR1 as MNHEY and CDR2 as SMNVEV (reference sequence). V gave up 5 bases and J gave up 2 bases, with 22 bases separating them. This CDR3 comprises 18 residues.